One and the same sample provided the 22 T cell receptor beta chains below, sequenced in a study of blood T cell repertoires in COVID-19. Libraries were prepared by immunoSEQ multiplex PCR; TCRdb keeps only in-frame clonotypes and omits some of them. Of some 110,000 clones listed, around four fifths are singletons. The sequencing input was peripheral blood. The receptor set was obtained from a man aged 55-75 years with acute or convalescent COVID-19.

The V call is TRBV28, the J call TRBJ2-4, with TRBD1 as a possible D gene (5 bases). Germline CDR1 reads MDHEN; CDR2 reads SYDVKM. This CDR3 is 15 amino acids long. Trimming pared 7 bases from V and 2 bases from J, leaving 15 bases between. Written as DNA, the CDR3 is TGTGCCAGCAACCCTGGTAGGGGAACCAAAAACATTCAGTACTTC. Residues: CASNPGRGTKNIQYF.

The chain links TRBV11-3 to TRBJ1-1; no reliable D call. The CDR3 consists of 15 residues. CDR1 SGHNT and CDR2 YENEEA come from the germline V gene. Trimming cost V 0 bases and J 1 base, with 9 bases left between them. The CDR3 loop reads CASSLDSMANTEAFF. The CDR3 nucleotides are TGTGCCAGCAGCTTAGATTCGATGGCGAACACTGAAGCTTTCTTT.

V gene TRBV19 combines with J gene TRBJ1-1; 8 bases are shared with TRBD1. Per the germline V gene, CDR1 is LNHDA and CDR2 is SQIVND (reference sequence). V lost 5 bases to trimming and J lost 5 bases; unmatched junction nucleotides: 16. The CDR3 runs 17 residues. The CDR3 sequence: CASSPPGQVLVRTEAFF. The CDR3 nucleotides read TGTGCCAGTAGTCCGCCGGGACAGGTGCTCGTAAGAACTGAAGCTTTCTTT.

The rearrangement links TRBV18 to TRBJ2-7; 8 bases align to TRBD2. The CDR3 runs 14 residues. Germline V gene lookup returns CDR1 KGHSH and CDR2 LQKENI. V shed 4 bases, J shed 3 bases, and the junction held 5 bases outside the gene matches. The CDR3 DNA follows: TGTGCCAGCTCACAAACAGCGGGAGACTACGAGCAGTACGTC. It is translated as CASSQTAGDYEQYV.

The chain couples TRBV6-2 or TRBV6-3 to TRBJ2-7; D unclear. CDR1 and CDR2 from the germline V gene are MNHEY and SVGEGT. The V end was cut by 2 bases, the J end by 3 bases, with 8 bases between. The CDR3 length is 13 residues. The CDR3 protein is CASSYEAGYEQYV. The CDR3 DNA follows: TGTGCCAGCAGTTACGAGGCCGGCTACGAGCAGTACGTC.

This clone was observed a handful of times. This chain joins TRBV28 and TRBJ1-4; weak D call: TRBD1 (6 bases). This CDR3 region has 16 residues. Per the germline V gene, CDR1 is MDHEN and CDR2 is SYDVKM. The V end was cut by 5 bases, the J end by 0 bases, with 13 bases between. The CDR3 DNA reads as TGTGCCAGCAGTCCCAGAAAGGGGGCAACTAATGAAAAACTGTTTTTT. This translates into CASSPRKGATNEKLFF. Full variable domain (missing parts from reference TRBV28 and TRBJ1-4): DVKVTQSSRYLVKRTGEKVFLECVQDMDHENMFWYRQDPGLGLRLIYFSYDVKMKEKGDIPEGYSVSREKKERFSLILESASTNQTSMYLCASSPRKGATNEKLFFGSGTQLSVL.

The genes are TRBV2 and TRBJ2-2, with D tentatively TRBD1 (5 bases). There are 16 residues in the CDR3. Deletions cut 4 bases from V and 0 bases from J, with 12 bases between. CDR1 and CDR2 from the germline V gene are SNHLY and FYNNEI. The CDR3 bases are TGTGCCAGCAGTGCAGGGTGGGAATCGAACACCGGGGAGCTGTTTTTT. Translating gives CASSAGWESNTGELFF.

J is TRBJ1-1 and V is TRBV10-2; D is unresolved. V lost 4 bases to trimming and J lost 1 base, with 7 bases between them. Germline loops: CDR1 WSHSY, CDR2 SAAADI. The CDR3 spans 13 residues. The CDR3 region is CASSGTRNTEAFF. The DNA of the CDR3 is TGCGCCAGCAGTGGTACGAGGAACACTGAAGCTTTCTTT.

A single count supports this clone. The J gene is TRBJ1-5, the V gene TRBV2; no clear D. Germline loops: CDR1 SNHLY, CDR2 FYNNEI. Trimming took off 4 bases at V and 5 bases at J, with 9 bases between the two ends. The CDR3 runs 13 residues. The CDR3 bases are TGTGCCAGCAGTGGCGACATCGATCAGCCCCAGCATTTT. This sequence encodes CASSGDIDQPQHF.

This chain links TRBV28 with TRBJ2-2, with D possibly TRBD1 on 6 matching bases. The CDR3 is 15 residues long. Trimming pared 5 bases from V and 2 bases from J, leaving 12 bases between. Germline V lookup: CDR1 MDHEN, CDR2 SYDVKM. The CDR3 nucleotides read TGTGCCAGCAGTGAGACAGGCAGAAACACCGGGGAGCTGTTTTTT. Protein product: CASSETGRNTGELFF.

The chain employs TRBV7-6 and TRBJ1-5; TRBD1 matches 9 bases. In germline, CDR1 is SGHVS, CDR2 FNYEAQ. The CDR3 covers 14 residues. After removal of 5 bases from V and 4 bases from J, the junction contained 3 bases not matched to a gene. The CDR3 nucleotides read TGTGCCAGCAGCCCGGGACAGGGTAATCAGCCCCAGCATTTT. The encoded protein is CASSPGQGNQPQHF.

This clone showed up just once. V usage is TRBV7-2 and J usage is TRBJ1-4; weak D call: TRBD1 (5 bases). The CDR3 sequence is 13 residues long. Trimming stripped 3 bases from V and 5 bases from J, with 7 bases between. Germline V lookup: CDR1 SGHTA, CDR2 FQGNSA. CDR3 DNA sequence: TGTGCCAGCAGCTTGCGACAGAATGAAAAACTGTTTTTT. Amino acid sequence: CASSLRQNEKLFF.

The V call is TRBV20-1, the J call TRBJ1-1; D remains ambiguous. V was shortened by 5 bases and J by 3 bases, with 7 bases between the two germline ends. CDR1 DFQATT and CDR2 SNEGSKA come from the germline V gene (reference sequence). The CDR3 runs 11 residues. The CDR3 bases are TGCAGTGCTTCCTTCCACACTGAAGCTTTCTTT. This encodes CSASFHTEAFF.

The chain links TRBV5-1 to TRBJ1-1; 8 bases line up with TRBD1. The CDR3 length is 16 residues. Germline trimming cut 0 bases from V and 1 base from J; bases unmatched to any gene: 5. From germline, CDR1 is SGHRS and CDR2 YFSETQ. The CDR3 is CASSLAQGAGNTEAFF. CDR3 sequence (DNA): TGCGCCAGCAGCTTGGCTCAGGGGGCAGGGAACACTGAAGCTTTCTTT.

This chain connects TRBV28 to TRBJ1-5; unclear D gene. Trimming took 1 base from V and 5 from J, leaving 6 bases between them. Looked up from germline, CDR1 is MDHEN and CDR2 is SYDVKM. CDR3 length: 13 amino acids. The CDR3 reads CASSLFSYQPQHF. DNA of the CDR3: TGTGCCAGCAGTTTATTCAGTTATCAGCCCCAGCATTTT.

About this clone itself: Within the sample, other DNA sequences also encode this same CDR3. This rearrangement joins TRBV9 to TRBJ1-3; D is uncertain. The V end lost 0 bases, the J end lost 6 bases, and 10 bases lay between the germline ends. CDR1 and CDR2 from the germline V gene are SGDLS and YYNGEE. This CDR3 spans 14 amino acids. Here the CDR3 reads CASSVGGGQNTIYF. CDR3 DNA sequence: TGTGCCAGCAGCGTAGGGGGAGGGCAAAACACCATATATTTT. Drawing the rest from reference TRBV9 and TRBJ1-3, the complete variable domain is DSGVTQTPKHLITATGQRVTLRCSPRSGDLSVYWYQQSLDQGLQFLIQYYNGEERAKGNILERFSAQQFPDLHSELNLSSLELGDSALYFCASSVGGGQNTIYFGEGSWLTVV.

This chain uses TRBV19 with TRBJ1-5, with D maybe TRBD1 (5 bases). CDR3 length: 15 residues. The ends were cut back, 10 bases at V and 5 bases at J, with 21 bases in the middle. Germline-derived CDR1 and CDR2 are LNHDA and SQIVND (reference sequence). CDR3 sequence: CATQRRGEVDQPQHF. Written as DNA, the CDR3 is TGTGCCACACAGCGAAGGGGTGAGGTGGATCAGCCCCAGCATTTT.

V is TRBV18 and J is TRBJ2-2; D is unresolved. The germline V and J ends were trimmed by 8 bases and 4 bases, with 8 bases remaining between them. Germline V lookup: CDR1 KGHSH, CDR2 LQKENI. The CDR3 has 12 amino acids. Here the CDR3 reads CASRRSTGELFF. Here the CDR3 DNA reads TGTGCCAGCCGGCGGTCCACCGGGGAGCTGTTTTTT.

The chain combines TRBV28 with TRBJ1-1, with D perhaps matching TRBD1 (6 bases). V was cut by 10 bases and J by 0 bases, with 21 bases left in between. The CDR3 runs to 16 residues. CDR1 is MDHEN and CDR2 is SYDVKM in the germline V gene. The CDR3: CAIEGGYSQVNTEAFF. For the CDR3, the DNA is TGTGCCATAGAAGGGGGTTACTCCCAGGTGAACACTGAAGCTTTCTTT. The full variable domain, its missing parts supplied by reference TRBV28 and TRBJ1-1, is DVKVTQSSRYLVKRTGEKVFLECVQDMDHENMFWYRQDPGLGLRLIYFSYDVKMKEKGDIPEGYSVSREKKERFSLILESASTNQTSMYLCAIEGGYSQVNTEAFFGQGTRLTVV.

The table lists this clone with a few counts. CDR3 coding DNA: TGTGCCAGCAGCTCCAACCCCCGGCCTGGGGCTCAGTTCTTC. Protein sequence: CASSSNPRPGAQFF. This rearrangement joins TRBV11-3 to TRBJ2-1; D is possibly TRBD1 (5 bases). V was pared by 4 bases and J by 13 bases, with 20 bases between. The CDR3 is 14 residues long. Germline CDR1 and CDR2: SGHNT and YENEEA.

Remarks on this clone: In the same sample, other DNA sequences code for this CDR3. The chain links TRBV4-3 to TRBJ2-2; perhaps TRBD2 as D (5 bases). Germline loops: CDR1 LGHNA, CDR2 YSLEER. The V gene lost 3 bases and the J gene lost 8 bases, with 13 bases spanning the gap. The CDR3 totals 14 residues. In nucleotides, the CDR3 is TGCGCCAGCAGCCAGGAGAGGGTAACTGGGGAGCTGTTTTTT. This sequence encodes CASSQERVTGELFF.

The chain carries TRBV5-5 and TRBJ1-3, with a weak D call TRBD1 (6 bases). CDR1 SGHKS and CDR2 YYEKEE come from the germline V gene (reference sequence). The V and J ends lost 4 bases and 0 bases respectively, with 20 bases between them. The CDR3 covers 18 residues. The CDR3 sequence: CASSPGTQGTYSGNTIYF. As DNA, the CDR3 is TGTGCCAGCAGCCCAGGAACTCAGGGGACCTACTCTGGAAACACCATATATTTT.